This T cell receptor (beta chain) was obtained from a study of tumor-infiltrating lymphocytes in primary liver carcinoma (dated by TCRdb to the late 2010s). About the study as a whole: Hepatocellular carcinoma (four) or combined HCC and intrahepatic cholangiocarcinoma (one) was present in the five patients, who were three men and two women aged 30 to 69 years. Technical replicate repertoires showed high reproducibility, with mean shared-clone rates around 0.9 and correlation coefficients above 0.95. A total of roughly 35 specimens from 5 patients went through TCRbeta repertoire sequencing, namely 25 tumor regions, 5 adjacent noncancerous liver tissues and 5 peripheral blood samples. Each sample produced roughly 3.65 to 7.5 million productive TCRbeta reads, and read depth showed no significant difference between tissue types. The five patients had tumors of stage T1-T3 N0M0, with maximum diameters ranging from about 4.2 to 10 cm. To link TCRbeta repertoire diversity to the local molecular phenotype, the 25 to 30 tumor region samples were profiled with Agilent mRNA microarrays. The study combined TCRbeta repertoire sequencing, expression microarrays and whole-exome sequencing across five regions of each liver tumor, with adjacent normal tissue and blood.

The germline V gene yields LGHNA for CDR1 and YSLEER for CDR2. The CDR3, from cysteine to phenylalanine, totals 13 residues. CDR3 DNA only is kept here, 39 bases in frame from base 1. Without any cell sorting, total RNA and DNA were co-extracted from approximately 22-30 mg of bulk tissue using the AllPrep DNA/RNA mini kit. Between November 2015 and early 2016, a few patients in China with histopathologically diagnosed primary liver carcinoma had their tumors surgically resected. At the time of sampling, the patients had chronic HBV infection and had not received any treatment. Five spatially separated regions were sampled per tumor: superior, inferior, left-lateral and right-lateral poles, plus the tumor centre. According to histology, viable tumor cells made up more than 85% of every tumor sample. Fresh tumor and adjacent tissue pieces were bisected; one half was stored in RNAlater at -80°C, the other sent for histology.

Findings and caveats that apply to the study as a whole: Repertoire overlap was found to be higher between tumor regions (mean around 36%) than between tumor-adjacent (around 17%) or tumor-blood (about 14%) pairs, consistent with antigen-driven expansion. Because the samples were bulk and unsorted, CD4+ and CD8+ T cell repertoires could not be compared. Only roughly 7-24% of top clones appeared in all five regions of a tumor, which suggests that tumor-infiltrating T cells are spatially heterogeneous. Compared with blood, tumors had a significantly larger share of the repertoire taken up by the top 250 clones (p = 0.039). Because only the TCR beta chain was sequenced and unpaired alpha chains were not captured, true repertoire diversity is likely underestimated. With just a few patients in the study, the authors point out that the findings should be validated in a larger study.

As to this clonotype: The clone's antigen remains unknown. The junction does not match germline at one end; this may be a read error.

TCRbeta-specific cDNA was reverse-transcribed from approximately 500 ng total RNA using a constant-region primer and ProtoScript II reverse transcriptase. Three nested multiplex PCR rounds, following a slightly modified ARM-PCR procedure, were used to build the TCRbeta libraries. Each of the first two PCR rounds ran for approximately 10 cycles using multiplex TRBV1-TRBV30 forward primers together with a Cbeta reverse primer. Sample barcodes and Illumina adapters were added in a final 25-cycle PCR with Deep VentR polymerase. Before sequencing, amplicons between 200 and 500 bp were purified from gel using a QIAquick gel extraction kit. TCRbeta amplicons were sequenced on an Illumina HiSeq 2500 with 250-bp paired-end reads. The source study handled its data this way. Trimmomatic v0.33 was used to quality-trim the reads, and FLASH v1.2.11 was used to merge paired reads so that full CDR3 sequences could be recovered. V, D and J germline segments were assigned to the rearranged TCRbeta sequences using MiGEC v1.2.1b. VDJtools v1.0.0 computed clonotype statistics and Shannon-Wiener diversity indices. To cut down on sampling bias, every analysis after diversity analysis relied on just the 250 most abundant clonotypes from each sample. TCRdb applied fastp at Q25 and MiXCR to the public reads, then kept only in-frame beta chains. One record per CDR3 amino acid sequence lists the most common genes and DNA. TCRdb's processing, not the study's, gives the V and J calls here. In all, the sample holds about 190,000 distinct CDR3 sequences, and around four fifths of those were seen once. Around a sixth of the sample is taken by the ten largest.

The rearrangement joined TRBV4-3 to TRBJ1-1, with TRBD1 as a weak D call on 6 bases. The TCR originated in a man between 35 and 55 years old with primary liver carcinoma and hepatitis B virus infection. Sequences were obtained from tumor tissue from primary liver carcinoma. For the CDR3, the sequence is CAKSQGGNTEALF. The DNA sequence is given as TGCGCCAAGAGCCAAGGGGGGAACACTGAAGCTTTATTT.